This TCR beta chain came from a study of cytotoxic CD8 clonotypes in ibrutinib-treated CLL. Study information: Partial responses numbered around 24 and complete responses 2; after a median around 70 months, roughly 14 stayed remitted and about twelve progressed. Points from the study as a whole: Under therapy, public clonotypes either contracted or stayed stable, and they were uncommon. Age-matched healthy donor levels were exceeded by baseline clonality, which tracked circulating CD8+ T-cell counts.

This clone was picked up a small number of times. The antigen remains undetermined. Extraction of approximately 2 micrograms of genomic DNA from cryopreserved PBMCs supplied material for TCR beta libraries. Clones were sequenced by immunoSEQ multiplex PCR, and TCRdb holds only the in-frame ones, with some missing. Of 200,000 to 250,000 clones listed, over 65% were seen once; the top ten hold around 5.9%. The receptor's source is a human donor with chronic lymphocytic leukemia. The sample here was PBMCs, taken after 12 months of ibrutinib treatment.

The CDR3 DNA sequence: TGCAGCGCGGGACAGGCCTACGAGCAGTACTTC. Amino acid sequence: CSAGQAYEQYF. V usage is TRBV29-1 and J usage is TRBJ2-7, with 8 bases lining up with TRBD1. This CDR3 is built from 11 residues. From germline, CDR1 is SQVTM and CDR2 ANQGSEA. After removal of 7 bases from V and 2 bases from J, the junction contained 1 base not matched to a gene.